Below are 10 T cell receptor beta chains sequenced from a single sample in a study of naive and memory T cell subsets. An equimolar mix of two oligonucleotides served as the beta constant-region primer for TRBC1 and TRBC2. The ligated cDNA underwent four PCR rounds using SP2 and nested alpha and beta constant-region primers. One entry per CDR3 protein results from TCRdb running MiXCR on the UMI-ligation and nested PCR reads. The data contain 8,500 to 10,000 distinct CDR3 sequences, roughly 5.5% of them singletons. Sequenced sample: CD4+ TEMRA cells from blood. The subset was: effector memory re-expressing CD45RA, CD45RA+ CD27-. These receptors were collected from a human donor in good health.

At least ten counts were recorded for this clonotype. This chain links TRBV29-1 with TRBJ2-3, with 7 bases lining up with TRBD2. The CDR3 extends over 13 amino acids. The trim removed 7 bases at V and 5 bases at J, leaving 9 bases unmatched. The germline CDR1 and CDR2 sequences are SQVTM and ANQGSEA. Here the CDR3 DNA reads TGCAGCGCCGGGCGGGAGTATGGAGATACGCAGTATTTT. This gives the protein CSAGREYGDTQYF.

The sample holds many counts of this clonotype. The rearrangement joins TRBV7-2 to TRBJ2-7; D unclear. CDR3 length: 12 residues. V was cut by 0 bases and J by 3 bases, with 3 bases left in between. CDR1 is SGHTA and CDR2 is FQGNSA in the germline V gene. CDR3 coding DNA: TGTGCCAGCAGCTTAGCTCTCTACGAGCAGTACTTC. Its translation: CASSLALYEQYF. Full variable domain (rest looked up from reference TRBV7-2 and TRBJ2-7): GAGVSQSPSNKVTEKGKDVELRCDPISGHTALYWYRQSLGQGLEFLIYFQGNSAPDKSGLPSDRFSAERTGGSVSTLTIQRTQQEDSAVYLCASSLALYEQYFGPGTRLTVT.

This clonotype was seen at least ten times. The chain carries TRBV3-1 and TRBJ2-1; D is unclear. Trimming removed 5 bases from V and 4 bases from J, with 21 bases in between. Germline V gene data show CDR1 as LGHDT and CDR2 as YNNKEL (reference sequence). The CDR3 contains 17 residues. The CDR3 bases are TGTGCCAGCAGCTCAATATACGAGGCGGCAAGATACAATGAGCAGTTCTTC. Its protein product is CASSSIYEAARYNEQFF.

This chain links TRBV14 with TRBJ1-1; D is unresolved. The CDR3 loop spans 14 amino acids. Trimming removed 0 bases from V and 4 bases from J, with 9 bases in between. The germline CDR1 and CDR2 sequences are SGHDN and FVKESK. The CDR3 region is CASSQELSGTEAFF. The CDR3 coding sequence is TGTGCCAGCAGCCAAGAATTGTCTGGCACTGAAGCTTTCTTT.

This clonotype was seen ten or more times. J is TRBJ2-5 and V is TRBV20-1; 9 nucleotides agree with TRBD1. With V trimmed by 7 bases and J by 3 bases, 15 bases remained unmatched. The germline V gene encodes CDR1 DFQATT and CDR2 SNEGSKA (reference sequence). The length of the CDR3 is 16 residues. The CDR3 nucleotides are TGCAGTGACCACAACCCTCGACAGGGGGGGAAAGAGACCCAGTACTTC. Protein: CSDHNPRQGGKETQYF.

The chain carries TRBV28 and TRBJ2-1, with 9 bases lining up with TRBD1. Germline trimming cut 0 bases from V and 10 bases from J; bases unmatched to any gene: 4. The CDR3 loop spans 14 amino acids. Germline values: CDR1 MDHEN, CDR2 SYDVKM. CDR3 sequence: CASSLWDRGGEQFF. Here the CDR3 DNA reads TGTGCCAGCAGTTTATGGGACAGGGGAGGGGAGCAGTTCTTC.

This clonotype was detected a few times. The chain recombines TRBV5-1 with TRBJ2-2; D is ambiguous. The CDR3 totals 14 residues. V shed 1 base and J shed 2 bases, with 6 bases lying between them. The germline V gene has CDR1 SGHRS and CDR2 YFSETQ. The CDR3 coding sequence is TGCGCCAGCAGCTTGAGACAAAACACCGGGGAGCTGTTTTTT. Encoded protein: CASSLRQNTGELFF.

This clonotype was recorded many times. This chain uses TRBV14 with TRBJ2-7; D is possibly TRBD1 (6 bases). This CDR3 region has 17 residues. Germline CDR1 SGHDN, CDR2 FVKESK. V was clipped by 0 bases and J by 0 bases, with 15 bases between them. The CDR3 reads CASSQDGRQALSYEQYF. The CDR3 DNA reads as TGTGCCAGCAGCCAAGATGGGCGACAGGCCCTCTCCTACGAGCAGTACTTC. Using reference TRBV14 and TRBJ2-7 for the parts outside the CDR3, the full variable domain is EAGVTQFPSHSVIEKGQTVTLRCDPISGHDNLYWYRRVMGKEIKFLLHFVKESKQDESGMPNNRFLAERTGGTYSTLKVQPAELEDSGVYFCASSQDGRQALSYEQYFGPGTRLTVT.

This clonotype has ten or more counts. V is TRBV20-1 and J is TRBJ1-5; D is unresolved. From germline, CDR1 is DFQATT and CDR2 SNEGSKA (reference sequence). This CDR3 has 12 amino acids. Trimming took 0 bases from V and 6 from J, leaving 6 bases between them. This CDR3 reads CSARDKGQPQHF. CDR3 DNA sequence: TGCAGTGCTAGAGATAAAGGTCAGCCCCAGCATTTT.

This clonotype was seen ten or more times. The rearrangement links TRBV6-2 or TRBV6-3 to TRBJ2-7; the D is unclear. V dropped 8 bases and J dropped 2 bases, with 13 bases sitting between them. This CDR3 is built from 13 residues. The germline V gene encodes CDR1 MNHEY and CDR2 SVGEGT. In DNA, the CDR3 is TGTGCCAGCGGCGACGGAACGCCCTACGAGCAGTACTTC. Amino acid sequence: CASGDGTPYEQYF.